This is a list of T cell receptor beta chains from one sample in a study of blood T cell repertoires in COVID-19. Repertoires were generated with immunoSEQ multiplex PCR, while TCRdb's copy carries only in-frame clones and drops some. The table lists fewer than 350,000 clones, 81% of them singletons. The specimen was peripheral blood. Receptors were obtained from a woman aged 55-75 years with active or convalescent COVID-19. The CDR3 runs from the conserved cysteine through the conserved F or W. The D gene is left open where the match is weak. Size is stated for part of the rows, as once, few or many counts, or as a class when the clone is expanded.

V gene: TRBV15
CDR3 length: 14
clone size: once
D gene: -
J gene: TRBJ1-5
CDR3 protein: CATSRDLGNQPQHF
CDR3 DNA: TGTGCCACCAGCAGAGATCTAGGCAATCAGCCCCAGCATTTT

V gene: TRBV19
CDR3 length: 12
clone size: -
D gene: -
J gene: TRBJ1-3
CDR3 protein: CASSTGGNTIYF
CDR3 DNA: TGTGCCAGTAGTACGGGAGGAAACACCATATATTTT

V gene: TRBV2
CDR3 length: 14
clone size: -
D gene: TRBD2
J gene: TRBJ2-3
CDR3 protein: CASRLAGDTDTQYF
CDR3 DNA: TGTGCCAGCAGGTTAGCGGGGGACACAGATACGCAGTATTTT

V gene: TRBV27
CDR3 length: 16
clone size: once
D gene: -
J gene: TRBJ1-6
CDR3 protein: CASSLDRGTYNSPLHF
CDR3 DNA: TGTGCCAGCAGTTTGGACCGGGGGACCTATAATTCACCCCTCCACTTT

V gene: TRBV10-3
CDR3 length: 13
clone size: -
D gene: -
J gene: TRBJ1-2
CDR3 protein: CAISWGGNYGYTF
CDR3 DNA: TGTGCCATCAGCTGGGGGGGTAACTATGGCTACACCTTC

V gene: TRBV4-1
CDR3 length: 15
clone size: few
D gene: -
J gene: TRBJ1-1
CDR3 protein: CASSFLSSGGSEAFF
CDR3 DNA: TGCGCCAGCAGCTTCCTCTCATCGGGGGGCTCTGAAGCTTTCTTT

V gene: TRBV6-5
CDR3 length: 13
clone size: -
D gene: TRBD2
J gene: TRBJ2-1
CDR3 protein: CASRGTSGNEQFF
CDR3 DNA: TGTGCCAGCCGAGGGACTAGCGGTAATGAGCAGTTCTTC

V gene: TRBV6-1
CDR3 length: 19
clone size: -
D gene: -
J gene: TRBJ1-5
CDR3 protein: CASSGATGLAPHSNQPQHF
CDR3 DNA: TGTGCCAGCAGTGGGGCGACAGGCCTAGCCCCCCATAGCAATCAGCCCCAGCATTTT

V gene: TRBV6-5
CDR3 length: 15
clone size: -
D gene: TRBD1
J gene: TRBJ2-7
CDR3 protein: CASSPRTGRSYEQYF
CDR3 DNA: TGTGCCAGCAGCCCAAGGACAGGGAGAAGCTACGAGCAGTACTTC

V gene: TRBV11-2
CDR3 length: 16
clone size: -
D gene: -
J gene: TRBJ2-1
CDR3 protein: CASSLRGASSYNEQFF
CDR3 DNA: TGTGCCAGCAGCTTACGGGGGGCTAGCTCCTACAATGAGCAGTTCTTC

V gene: TRBV18
CDR3 length: 13
clone size: -
D gene: TRBD1
J gene: TRBJ1-5
CDR3 protein: CASSTGVDQPQHF
CDR3 DNA: TGTGCCAGCTCCACAGGGGTGGATCAGCCCCAGCATTTT

V gene: TRBV2
CDR3 length: 13
clone size: few
D gene: TRBD1
J gene: TRBJ2-7
CDR3 protein: CASEGQGPTGQYF
CDR3 DNA: TGTGCCAGCGAAGGACAGGGGCCTACTGGTCAGTACTTC

V gene: TRBV9
CDR3 length: 15
clone size: -
D gene: TRBD1
J gene: TRBJ2-1
CDR3 protein: CASSSGQGGYNEQFF
CDR3 DNA: TGTGCCAGCAGCTCCGGACAGGGGGGGTACAATGAGCAGTTCTTC

V gene: TRBV27
CDR3 length: 14
clone size: -
D gene: -
J gene: TRBJ1-2
CDR3 protein: CATSTAYREYGYTF
CDR3 DNA: TGTGCCACCTCGACGGCCTACAGGGAGTATGGCTACACCTTC

V gene: TRBV5-5
CDR3 length: 13
clone size: -
D gene: -
J gene: TRBJ1-2
CDR3 protein: CASSLDGNYGYTF
CDR3 DNA: TGTGCCAGCAGCTTGGACGGGAACTATGGCTACACCTTC

V gene: TRBV7-9
CDR3 length: 15
clone size: -
D gene: TRBD1
J gene: TRBJ2-4
CDR3 protein: CASSFETGGRNIQYF
CDR3 DNA: TGTGCCAGCAGCTTTGAAACAGGGGGCAGAAACATTCAGTACTTC

V gene: TRBV6-2/TRBV6-3
CDR3 length: 15
clone size: -
D gene: -
J gene: TRBJ2-3
CDR3 protein: CASSYSTRDTDTQYF
CDR3 DNA: TGTGCCAGCAGTTACTCGACACGAGACACAGATACGCAGTATTTT

V gene: TRBV5-1
CDR3 length: 15
clone size: -
D gene: TRBD1
J gene: TRBJ1-1
CDR3 protein: CASSPTGDQSTEAFF
CDR3 DNA: TGCGCCAGCAGCCCAACAGGGGATCAGTCGACTGAAGCTTTCTTT

V gene: TRBV5-1
CDR3 length: 16
clone size: -
D gene: TRBD1
J gene: TRBJ2-3
CDR3 protein: CASSPQGGTATDTQYF
CDR3 DNA: TGCGCCAGCAGCCCTCAAGGGGGCACCGCGACAGATACGCAGTATTTT

V gene: TRBV18
CDR3 length: 17
clone size: once
D gene: TRBD1
J gene: TRBJ1-1
CDR3 protein: CASSPARGGQARTEAFF
CDR3 DNA: TGTGCCAGCTCTCCGGCGCGCGGCGGACAGGCCCGCACTGAAGCTTTCTTT

V gene: TRBV14
CDR3 length: 13
clone size: -
D gene: -
J gene: TRBJ2-1
CDR3 protein: CASSQLRGNEQFF
CDR3 DNA: TGTGCCAGCAGCCAACTTCGGGGAAATGAGCAGTTCTTC

V gene: TRBV2
CDR3 length: 16
clone size: -
D gene: TRBD1
J gene: TRBJ1-2
CDR3 protein: CASSEIRTGSNYGYTF
CDR3 DNA: TGTGCCAGCAGTGAGATAAGGACAGGGAGTAACTATGGCTACACCTTC

V gene: TRBV7-8
CDR3 length: 15
clone size: once
D gene: -
J gene: TRBJ2-3
CDR3 protein: CASSSDLFSTDTQYF
CDR3 DNA: TGTGCCAGCAGCTCGGACTTGTTTAGCACAGATACGCAGTATTTT

V gene: TRBV30
CDR3 length: 11
clone size: -
D gene: TRBD1
J gene: TRBJ2-3
CDR3 protein: CAWSTGQQQYF
CDR3 DNA: TGTGCCTGGAGTACGGGACAGCAGCAGTATTTT

V gene: TRBV5-1
CDR3 length: 13
clone size: few
D gene: -
J gene: TRBJ2-7
CDR3 protein: CASSPGRAYEQYF
CDR3 DNA: TGCGCCAGCAGCCCCGGCCGGGCCTACGAGCAGTACTTC

V gene: TRBV18
CDR3 length: 15
clone size: -
D gene: TRBD1
J gene: TRBJ1-6
CDR3 protein: CASSPRGQGGSPLHF
CDR3 DNA: TGTGCCAGCTCACCTAGGGGACAGGGCGGTTCACCCCTCCACTTT

V gene: TRBV2
CDR3 length: 15
clone size: few
D gene: TRBD1
J gene: TRBJ2-7
CDR3 protein: CARKSLQGGNYEQYF
CDR3 DNA: TGTGCCAGAAAGAGCCTACAGGGGGGTAACTACGAGCAGTACTTC

V gene: TRBV11-1
CDR3 length: 13
clone size: -
D gene: -
J gene: TRBJ1-5
CDR3 protein: CASSSNRDQPQHF
CDR3 DNA: TGTGCCAGCAGCTCCAACAGGGATCAGCCCCAGCATTTT

V gene: TRBV7-9
CDR3 length: 15
clone size: once
D gene: TRBD1
J gene: TRBJ1-2
CDR3 protein: CASSLTTGTVYGYTF
CDR3 DNA: TGTGCCAGCAGCTTGACGACCGGGACAGTCTATGGCTACACCTTC

V gene: TRBV7-8
CDR3 length: 15
clone size: -
D gene: TRBD1
J gene: TRBJ2-1
CDR3 protein: CASSPGQGGGGEQFF
CDR3 DNA: TGTGCCAGCAGCCCAGGACAGGGAGGTGGAGGAGAGCAGTTCTTC

V gene: TRBV13
CDR3 length: 16
clone size: -
D gene: -
J gene: TRBJ2-7
CDR3 protein: CASSLGRAGAAYEQYF
CDR3 DNA: TGTGCCAGCAGCTTAGGCCGGGCAGGGGCCGCCTACGAGCAGTACTTC

V gene: TRBV11-2
CDR3 length: 18
clone size: -
D gene: TRBD2
J gene: TRBJ2-3
CDR3 protein: CASSRPVSWREVTDTQYF
CDR3 DNA: TGTGCCAGCAGCCGCCCCGTAAGTTGGCGGGAGGTCACAGATACGCAGTATTTT

V gene: TRBV6-5
CDR3 length: 13
clone size: -
D gene: -
J gene: TRBJ1-2
CDR3 protein: CASSYSRDQGYTF
CDR3 DNA: TGTGCCAGCAGTTACAGCAGGGATCAGGGCTACACCTTC

V gene: TRBV29-1
CDR3 length: 13
clone size: -
D gene: -
J gene: TRBJ2-7
CDR3 protein: CSVRQSLSYEQYF
CDR3 DNA: TGCAGCGTACGACAGTCCCTCTCCTACGAGCAGTACTTC

V gene: TRBV14
CDR3 length: 18
clone size: -
D gene: TRBD1
J gene: TRBJ1-2
CDR3 protein: CASSYPPGIGGQGYGYTF
CDR3 DNA: TGTGCCAGCAGCTACCCCCCAGGGATAGGGGGACAGGGCTATGGCTACACCTTC

V gene: TRBV7-9
CDR3 length: 15
clone size: -
D gene: TRBD2
J gene: TRBJ2-1
CDR3 protein: CASSFLAGGPNEQFF
CDR3 DNA: TGTGCCAGCAGCTTCCTAGCGGGGGGGCCCAATGAGCAGTTCTTC

V gene: TRBV7-3
CDR3 length: 13
clone size: -
D gene: -
J gene: TRBJ1-1
CDR3 protein: CASSALTNTEAFF
CDR3 DNA: TGTGCCAGCAGCGCGCTAACGAACACTGAAGCTTTCTTT

V gene: TRBV7-3
CDR3 length: 13
clone size: -
D gene: TRBD1
J gene: TRBJ1-1
CDR3 protein: CASSEIQGTEAFF
CDR3 DNA: TGTGCCAGCAGCGAGATACAGGGGACTGAAGCTTTCTTT

V gene: TRBV29-1
CDR3 length: 13
clone size: -
D gene: -
J gene: TRBJ2-4
CDR3 protein: CSVDAGSPNIQYF
CDR3 DNA: TGCAGCGTTGATGCAGGCTCTCCAAACATTCAGTACTTC

V gene: TRBV18
CDR3 length: 14
clone size: -
D gene: TRBD1
J gene: TRBJ1-2
CDR3 protein: CASSPSGGGDGYTF
CDR3 DNA: TGTGCCAGCTCACCTTCAGGAGGGGGCGATGGCTACACCTTC

V gene: TRBV9
CDR3 length: 16
clone size: -
D gene: TRBD2
J gene: TRBJ2-1
CDR3 protein: CASSVAVASGDNEQFF
CDR3 DNA: TGTGCCAGCAGCGTAGCTGTGGCTAGCGGCGACAATGAGCAGTTCTTC

V gene: TRBV7-2
CDR3 length: 16
clone size: -
D gene: TRBD1
J gene: TRBJ1-1
CDR3 protein: CASSLGTGGVNTEAFF
CDR3 DNA: TGTGCCAGCAGCCTTGGGACAGGGGGGGTGAACACTGAAGCTTTCTTT

V gene: TRBV5-4
CDR3 length: 14
clone size: -
D gene: -
J gene: TRBJ2-3
CDR3 protein: CASSLRTAADTQYF
CDR3 DNA: TGTGCCAGCAGCCTGAGGACTGCAGCAGATACGCAGTATTTT

V gene: TRBV4-2
CDR3 length: 16
clone size: -
D gene: TRBD2
J gene: TRBJ2-7
CDR3 protein: CASSQGAGGSALEQYF
CDR3 DNA: TGTGCCAGCAGCCAAGGAGCGGGGGGTAGTGCTCTCGAGCAGTACTTC

V gene: TRBV7-9
CDR3 length: 13
clone size: -
D gene: -
J gene: TRBJ1-5
CDR3 protein: CASSLVSNQPQHF
CDR3 DNA: TGTGCCAGCAGCTTAGTAAGCAATCAGCCCCAGCATTTT

V gene: TRBV19
CDR3 length: 17
clone size: once
D gene: TRBD2
J gene: TRBJ2-5
CDR3 protein: CASSPSLLAGAQETQYF
CDR3 DNA: TGTGCCAGTAGCCCGAGCCTCCTAGCGGGGGCCCAAGAGACCCAGTACTTC

V gene: TRBV5-4
CDR3 length: 14
clone size: -
D gene: -
J gene: TRBJ2-5
CDR3 protein: CASSLGRVKQTQYF
CDR3 DNA: TGTGCCAGCAGCTTGGGCAGGGTAAAACAGACCCAGTACTTC

V gene: TRBV30
CDR3 length: 12
clone size: few
D gene: -
J gene: TRBJ1-5
CDR3 protein: CAWTPGDGAQHF
CDR3 DNA: TGTGCCTGGACCCCAGGCGACGGGGCCCAGCATTTT

V gene: TRBV12-3/TRBV12-4
CDR3 length: 13
clone size: -
D gene: -
J gene: TRBJ2-1
CDR3 protein: CASSSIDYNEQFF
CDR3 DNA: TGTGCCAGCAGCTCTATAGATTACAATGAGCAGTTCTTC

V gene: TRBV19
CDR3 length: 16
clone size: -
D gene: TRBD2
J gene: TRBJ2-3
CDR3 protein: CASSSSGGARTDTQYF
CDR3 DNA: TGTGCCAGTAGTTCCAGCGGGGGGGCCAGGACAGATACGCAGTATTTT

V gene: TRBV6-5
CDR3 length: 15
clone size: -
D gene: TRBD1
J gene: TRBJ2-7
CDR3 protein: CASSYGQGATYEQYF
CDR3 DNA: TGTGCCAGCAGTTACGGGCAGGGGGCGACCTACGAGCAGTACTTC

V gene: TRBV18
CDR3 length: 17
clone size: -
D gene: -
J gene: TRBJ1-1
CDR3 protein: CASSPQARGALNTEAFF
CDR3 DNA: TGTGCCAGCTCACCGCAGGCACGGGGGGCCCTGAACACTGAAGCTTTCTTT

V gene: TRBV4-1
CDR3 length: 17
clone size: -
D gene: -
J gene: TRBJ2-1
CDR3 protein: CASSRVPAGSEGNEQFF
CDR3 DNA: TGCGCCAGCAGCAGGGTTCCGGCAGGGTCCGAAGGCAATGAGCAGTTCTTC

V gene: TRBV7-2
CDR3 length: 13
clone size: -
D gene: TRBD2
J gene: TRBJ2-3
CDR3 protein: CASSRGGADTQYF
CDR3 DNA: TGTGCCAGCAGCCGCGGGGGGGCAGATACGCAGTATTTT

V gene: TRBV9
CDR3 length: 15
clone size: -
D gene: TRBD2
J gene: TRBJ2-3
CDR3 protein: CASRKAGGPTDTQYF
CDR3 DNA: TGTGCCAGCCGCAAAGCGGGGGGCCCCACAGATACGCAGTATTTT

V gene: TRBV5-5
CDR3 length: 15
clone size: -
D gene: TRBD1
J gene: TRBJ2-1
CDR3 protein: CASSSGQGPYNEQFF
CDR3 DNA: TGTGCCAGCAGCTCTGGACAGGGGCCTTACAATGAGCAGTTCTTC

V gene: TRBV6-2/TRBV6-3
CDR3 length: 17
clone size: once
D gene: -
J gene: TRBJ1-5
CDR3 protein: CASSEGFSGYSNQPQHF
CDR3 DNA: TGTGCCAGCAGTGAGGGCTTCTCGGGGTATAGCAATCAGCCCCAGCATTTT

V gene: TRBV18
CDR3 length: 21
clone size: -
D gene: TRBD1
J gene: TRBJ2-5
CDR3 protein: CASSQGGQGVGGCLAPETQYF
CDR3 DNA: TGTGCCAGCTCACAGGGGGGACAGGGGGTTGGAGGTTGTCTGGCCCCAGAGACCCAGTACTTC

V gene: TRBV13
CDR3 length: 18
clone size: -
D gene: TRBD2
J gene: TRBJ2-1
CDR3 protein: CASSLGLAGGLVYNEQFF
CDR3 DNA: TGTGCCAGCAGCTTAGGGTTGGCGGGGGGTTTAGTCTACAATGAGCAGTTCTTC